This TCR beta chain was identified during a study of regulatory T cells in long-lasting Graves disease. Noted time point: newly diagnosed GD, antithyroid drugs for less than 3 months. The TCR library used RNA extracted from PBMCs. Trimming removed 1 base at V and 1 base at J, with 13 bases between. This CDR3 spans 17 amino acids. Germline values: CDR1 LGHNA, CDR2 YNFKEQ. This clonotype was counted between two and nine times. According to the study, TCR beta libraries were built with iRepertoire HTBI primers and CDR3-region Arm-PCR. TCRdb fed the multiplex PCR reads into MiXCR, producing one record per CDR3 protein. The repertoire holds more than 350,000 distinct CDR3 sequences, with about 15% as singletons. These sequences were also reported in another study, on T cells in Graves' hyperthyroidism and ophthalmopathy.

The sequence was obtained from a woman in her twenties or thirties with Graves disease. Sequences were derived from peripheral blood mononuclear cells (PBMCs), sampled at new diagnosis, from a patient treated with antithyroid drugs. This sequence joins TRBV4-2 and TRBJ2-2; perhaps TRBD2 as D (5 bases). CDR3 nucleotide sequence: TGTGCCAGCAGCCAAGGAGTGGGGAGCCTGAACACCGGGGAGCTGTTTTTT. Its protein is CASSQGVGSLNTGELFF.